Below are 30 T cell receptor beta chains sequenced from a single sample in a study of PD-1 blockade in classical Hodgkin lymphoma. Clones were read by immunoSEQ multiplex PCR, and TCRdb kept only the in-frame ones, dropping some. The top ten clones hold about 9.4% of a sample with tens of thousands of clones, less than 95% of them seen once. The time point denotes: cycle 4 day 1 (C4D1), after six to seven weeks of nivolumab. Exposure to brentuximab vedotin varied, and each patient had relapsed following autologous stem cell transplantation. The specimen comprised peripheral blood mononuclear cells (PBMCs), sampled before the fourth cycle of nivolumab. The receptors were gathered from a human donor with classical Hodgkin lymphoma.

The genes are TRBV4-1 and TRBJ1-1; TRBD1 matches 7 bases. This CDR3 spans 15 amino acids. Losses at the gene ends were 1 base for V and 3 bases for J; bases not matched to a gene: 5. Germline assignment: CDR1 MGHRA and CDR2 YSYEKL. CDR3 protein: CASSQVTGDDTEAFF. DNA for the CDR3: TGCGCCAGCAGCCAAGTAACAGGGGACGACACTGAAGCTTTCTTT.

The chain joins TRBV5-4 to TRBJ2-1; 13 bases align to TRBD2. This CDR3 has 16 amino acids. Germline V gives CDR1 SGHNT, CDR2 YYREEE (reference sequence). V shed 4 bases, J shed 5 bases, and the junction held 6 bases outside the gene matches. The CDR3 is CASSALLAGGNNEQFF. The DNA for the CDR3 is TGTGCCAGCAGCGCCCTACTAGCGGGGGGGAACAATGAGCAGTTCTTC.

The chain has TRBV7-9 and TRBJ2-2; a weak D match, TRBD1 (5 bases). Trimming took 5 bases from V and 2 from J, leaving 12 bases between them. Germline V gene sequence: CDR1 SEHNR, CDR2 FQNEAQ (reference sequence). The CDR3 has 15 residues. This chain's CDR3 is CASSHRGGNTGELFF. Written as DNA, the CDR3 is TGTGCCAGCAGCCATAGGGGCGGAAACACCGGGGAGCTGTTTTTT.

The V and J genes are TRBV19 and TRBJ1-6; D remains ambiguous. V was shortened by 4 bases and J by 10 bases, with 17 bases between the two germline ends. The CDR3 runs 15 residues. The germline V gene encodes CDR1 LNHDA and CDR2 SQIVND (reference sequence). The CDR3 region has the DNA TGTGCCAGTAGTAGGCAGGCGGATAATGGCTCACCCCTCCACTTT. Residues: CASSRQADNGSPLHF.

J is TRBJ2-2 and V is TRBV6-1; 8 nucleotides agree with TRBD1. V trimming: 3 bases; J trimming: 6 bases; junction bases outside the gene matches: 3. Germline lookup yields CDR1 MNHNS and CDR2 SASEGT. The CDR3 runs to 14 residues. The CDR3 DNA is TGTGCCAGCAGTGACGTGACAGGGGCCGGGGAGCTGTTTTTT. This gives the protein CASSDVTGAGELFF.

The J gene is TRBJ2-1, the V gene TRBV2; 9 bases line up with TRBD2. This CDR3 has 15 residues. CDR1 is SNHLY, CDR2 FYNNEI, per germline. Trimming took 2 bases from V and 4 from J; bases not matched to a gene: 3. CDR3 DNA sequence: TGTGCCAGCAGTGAAACCCTAGCGGGGTACAATGAGCAGTTCTTC. It yields the protein CASSETLAGYNEQFF.

The J gene is TRBJ1-1, the V gene TRBV9, with 8 bases aligning to TRBD1. Trimming took 0 bases from V and 6 from J; bases not matched to a gene: 7. Per the germline V gene, CDR1 is SGDLS and CDR2 is YYNGEE. This CDR3 contains 15 residues. CDR3 amino acids: CASSVGPDRDAEAFF. The CDR3 DNA reads as TGTGCCAGCAGCGTAGGCCCGGACAGGGATGCTGAAGCTTTCTTT.

This sequence joins TRBV9 and TRBJ2-3, with TRBD2 identical over 10 bases. CDR3 length: 17 residues. The germline V gene has CDR1 SGDLS and CDR2 YYNGEE. Trimming at V came to 2 bases and at J to 2 bases, leaving 8 bases not matched to a gene. CDR3 bases: TGTGCCAGCAGCGTCAGGAGCGGGGGGGCTTTCACAGATACGCAGTATTTT. Protein product: CASSVRSGGAFTDTQYF. The complete variable domain, with remaining parts taken from reference TRBV9 and TRBJ2-3, reads DSGVTQTPKHLITATGQRVTLRCSPRSGDLSVYWYQQSLDQGLQFLIQYYNGEERAKGNILERFSAQQFPDLHSELNLSSLELGDSALYFCASSVRSGGAFTDTQYFGPGTRLTVL.

The CDR3 loop reads CASSEAHRRTDTQYF. DNA of the CDR3: TGTGCCAGCAGTGAAGCCCACAGGAGGACAGATACGCAGTATTTT. The chain combines TRBV6-1 with TRBJ2-3, with D perhaps given as TRBD1 or TRBD2 (5 bases each). Germline CDR1 is MNHNS and CDR2 is SASEGT. CDR3 length equals 15 residues. Trimming removed 0 bases from V and 3 bases from J, with 10 bases in between.

The CDR3 reads CALSGRAGEQFF. DNA for the CDR3: TGTGCCCTATCCGGGAGGGCGGGTGAGCAGTTCTTC. This rearrangement joins TRBV2 to TRBJ2-1, with 8 positions matching TRBD2. V was pared by 11 bases and J by 9 bases, with 9 bases of the junction left unmatched. Germline assignment: CDR1 SNHLY and CDR2 FYNNEI. This CDR3 has 12 residues.

This sequence joins TRBV9 and TRBJ2-1; TRBD2 agrees at 7 bases. Trimming took 4 bases from V and 2 from J; bases not matched to a gene: 6. CDR3 size: 15 residues. Per the germline V gene, CDR1 is SGDLS and CDR2 is YYNGEE. As DNA, the CDR3 is TGTGCCAGCAGCCCTAGCGGTTGGACCTACAATGAGCAGTTCTTC. Its protein product is CASSPSGWTYNEQFF.

The table lists this clone with a few counts. The rearrangement links TRBV2 to TRBJ1-3, with unresolved D. Germline V gene lookup returns CDR1 SNHLY and CDR2 FYNNEI. V was trimmed by 4 bases and J by 4 bases, leaving 5 bases between them. This CDR3 is 12 amino acids long. CDR3 sequence reads: CASSVQGNTIYF. The DNA for the CDR3 is TGTGCCAGCAGTGTGCAGGGAAACACCATATATTTT.

This sequence joins TRBV18 and TRBJ1-5; D is unclear. This CDR3 comprises 13 residues. Trimming pared 2 bases from V and 4 bases from J, leaving 6 bases between. Germline values: CDR1 KGHSH, CDR2 LQKENI. CDR3 protein: CASSPGENQPQHF. CDR3 coding DNA: TGTGCCAGCTCACCAGGTGAGAATCAGCCCCAGCATTTT. Using reference TRBV18 and TRBJ1-5 for the parts outside the CDR3, the full variable domain is NAGVMQNPRHLVRRRGQEARLRCSPMKGHSHVYWYRQLPEEGLKFMVYLQKENIIDESGMPKERFSAEFPKEGPSILRIQQVVRGDSAAYFCASSPGENQPQHFGDGTRLSIL.

The J gene is TRBJ1-1, the V gene TRBV7-8; a possible D gene is TRBD1 (6 bases). From germline, CDR1 is SGHVS and CDR2 FQNEAQ. The CDR3 spans 16 residues. Between the trimmed V and J ends, which lost 4 bases and 0 bases, there was a span of 15 bases. CDR3 loop: CASSWGARQMNTEAFF. CDR3 nucleotide sequence: TGTGCCAGCAGCTGGGGGGCTCGACAGATGAACACTGAAGCTTTCTTT.

CDR3 in amino acids: CASSFPQPNTEAFF. As DNA, the CDR3 is TGTGCCAGCAGCTTCCCTCAGCCCAACACTGAAGCTTTCTTT. The rearrangement uses TRBV7-9 and TRBJ1-1, with no clear D. V lost 3 bases and J 2 bases, leaving 10 bases between the germline ends. From germline, CDR1 is SEHNR and CDR2 FQNEAQ (reference sequence). The CDR3 has 14 amino acids.

V usage is TRBV10-2 and J usage is TRBJ2-1; either TRBD1 or TRBD2 may fit D (5 bases each). The CDR3 covers 13 residues. The germline V gene encodes CDR1 WSHSY and CDR2 SAAADI. V lost 8 bases to trimming and J lost 9 bases, with 17 bases between them. The CDR3 DNA sequence: TGCGCCAGCCGCCTGGGGGTCGCAAGTGAGCAGTTCTTC. Its protein product is CASRLGVASEQFF.

V gene TRBV6-1 combines with J gene TRBJ1-3; TRBD1 is a possible D gene (5 bases). Trimming took 3 bases from V and 2 from J, leaving 14 bases between them. The CDR3 is made up of 16 amino acids. The germline CDR1 and CDR2 sequences are MNHNS and SASEGT. CDR3 sequence reads: CASSEQAGGAGNTIYF. The DNA for the CDR3 is TGTGCCAGCAGTGAGCAGGCCGGGGGGGCTGGAAACACCATATATTTT.

Comment on this clone: Sequence at one end of the junction differs from germline and may be a read error. The CDR3 DNA is TGTGCCAGCAGTCAAGCTTTCTTT. Its translation is CASSQAFF. This chain connects TRBV6-1 to TRBJ1-1, with D unresolved. This CDR3 has 8 amino acids. Looked up from germline, CDR1 is MNHNS and CDR2 is SASEGT.

This clone was picked up a small number of times. J is TRBJ1-2 and V is TRBV6-1; D gene unclear. The CDR3 consists of 8 residues. V was clipped by 7 bases and J by 8 bases, with 2 bases between them. Germline CDR1 is MNHNS and CDR2 is SASEGT. The CDR3 spells CASNGYTF. The CDR3 region has the DNA TGTGCCAGCAACGGCTACACCTTC.

The J gene is TRBJ1-1, the V gene TRBV2; D is unclear. Looked up from germline, CDR1 is SNHLY and CDR2 is FYNNEI. The V end was cut by 3 bases, the J end by 5 bases, with 7 bases between. CDR3 length: 12 amino acids. The CDR3, as DNA: TGTGCCAGCAGTGACGCAGGAACTGAAGCTTTCTTT. Translating gives CASSDAGTEAFF.

This clone was seen a single time. The CDR3, as DNA: TGTGCCAGTTACCGGGGACCCTGGTCAGATACGCAGTATTTT. Translation: CASYRGPWSDTQYF. The J gene is TRBJ2-3, the V gene TRBV5-8, with D perhaps being TRBD1 or TRBD2 (5 bases each). The germline CDR1 and CDR2 sequences are SGHTS and YDEGEE. This CDR3 contains 14 residues. Deletions cut 8 bases from V and 4 bases from J, with 17 bases between.

V and J are TRBV7-9 and TRBJ1-3, with unresolved D. Between the trimmed V and J ends, which lost 5 bases and 6 bases, there was a span of 5 bases. Germline values: CDR1 SEHNR, CDR2 FQNEAQ (reference sequence). The CDR3 contains 11 residues. The CDR3 DNA reads TGTGCCAGCAGCCCTCAAAACACCATATATTTT. Translated: CASSPQNTIYF.

V usage is TRBV27 and J usage is TRBJ1-1; perhaps TRBD1 as D (6 bases). Trimming shortened V by 0 bases and J by 1 base, and 9 bases separated the two germline ends. The CDR3 sequence is 15 residues long. The germline CDR1 and CDR2 sequences are MNHEY and SMNVEV (reference sequence). The DNA of the CDR3 is TGTGCCAGCAGTTTATCGGTGGACAGGAACACTGAAGCTTTCTTT. Amino acid sequence: CASSLSVDRNTEAFF.

This clone has a handful of counts. This sequence joins TRBV6-1 and TRBJ1-6; tentatively, D is TRBD1 (5 bases). Looked up from germline, CDR1 is MNHNS and CDR2 is SASEGT. V lost 8 bases to trimming and J lost 3 bases, with 11 bases between them. The CDR3 length is 14 residues. The CDR3 coding sequence is TGTGCCAGCGGAGCGGGACGCTATAATTCACCCCTCCACTTT. Protein: CASGAGRYNSPLHF.

V usage is TRBV5-6 and J usage is TRBJ1-5; TRBD1 matches at 7 bases. Germline loops: CDR1 SGHDT, CDR2 YYEEEE. With V trimmed by 6 bases and J by 9 bases, 12 bases remained unmatched. The CDR3 loop spans 14 amino acids. CDR3 residues: CASTWRGRDGPQHF. CDR3 coding DNA: TGTGCCAGCACCTGGAGGGGGCGCGACGGGCCCCAGCATTTT.

The chain carries TRBV11-2 and TRBJ1-2, with unresolved D. CDR3 length equals 14 residues. Germline-derived CDR1 and CDR2 are SGHAT and FQNNGV. The V gene lost 1 base and the J gene lost 5 bases, with 11 bases spanning the gap. Written as DNA, the CDR3 is TGTGCCAGCAGCTTAGGGGAAGAGCTATATGGCTACACCTTC. The encoded protein is CASSLGEELYGYTF.

The genes are TRBV30 and TRBJ1-3; the D is unclear. CDR3 length equals 14 residues. Germline V CDR1 and CDR2: GTSNPN, SVGIG (reference sequence). The V end was cut by 8 bases, the J end by 4 bases, with 18 bases between. Here the CDR3 DNA reads TGTGCCGCCCCGCGGGGAGATTCCGGAAACACCATATATTTT. Protein product: CAAPRGDSGNTIYF.

The chain links TRBV5-4 to TRBJ2-7; D is ambiguous. Germline-derived CDR1 and CDR2 are SGHNT and YYREEE (reference sequence). There are 12 residues in the CDR3. Trimming removed 2 bases from V and 5 bases from J, with 8 bases in between. The CDR3 DNA is TGTGCCAGCAGCTTAGAACTAAACGAGCAGTACTTC. Its protein product is CASSLELNEQYF.

The CDR3 spells CASSLIGDTQYF. CDR3 sequence (DNA): TGTGCCAGCAGTTTAATCGGGGATACGCAGTATTTT. V usage is TRBV27 and J usage is TRBJ2-3; D remains ambiguous. Germline V gene data show CDR1 as MNHEY and CDR2 as SMNVEV (reference sequence). The CDR3 loop spans 12 amino acids. The ends were cut back, 2 bases at V and 6 bases at J, with 6 bases in the middle.

The rearrangement uses TRBV10-2 and TRBJ2-3; D might be TRBD2 (6 bases). The germline V gene has CDR1 WSHSY and CDR2 SAAADI. V was trimmed by 4 bases and J by 4 bases, leaving 18 bases between them. The CDR3 consists of 16 residues. CDR3 nucleotide sequence: TGCGCCAGCAGTGCCCTAGCTAGCGTAGCTTCAGATACGCAGTATTTT. This gives the protein CASSALASVASDTQYF.